Listed here is a single T cell receptor (beta chain). Documented time point: patch test 1, 2 weeks after DPC sensitization. Treatment described: therapeutic diphenylcyclopropenone sensitization with weekly scalp DPC. CDR1 is MNHNS and CDR2 is SASEGT in the germline V gene. The CDR3 runs to 15 residues. After removal of 6 bases from V and 2 bases from J, the junction contained 3 bases not matched to a gene. The data are from a study of human T cells and chemical hapten exposure. TCRdb analysed the RACE reads with MiXCR anew, one entry per CDR3 protein. The sample shows approximately 80,000 distinct CDR3 sequences, over 8.5% of them seen only once.

The receptor was derived from a woman between 50 and 59 years old with alopecia areata. Some clones in this sample may be carry-over from other donors' samples. The starting material was whole blood, obtained in connection with sensitization to the hapten diphenylcyclopropenone (DPC). The J gene is TRBJ2-6, the V gene TRBV6-1; 8 bases fit TRBD1. The chain's CDR3 is CASRATGAGANVLTF. The CDR3 coding sequence is TGTGCCAGCAGAGCGACAGGGGCTGGGGCCAACGTCCTGACTTTC.